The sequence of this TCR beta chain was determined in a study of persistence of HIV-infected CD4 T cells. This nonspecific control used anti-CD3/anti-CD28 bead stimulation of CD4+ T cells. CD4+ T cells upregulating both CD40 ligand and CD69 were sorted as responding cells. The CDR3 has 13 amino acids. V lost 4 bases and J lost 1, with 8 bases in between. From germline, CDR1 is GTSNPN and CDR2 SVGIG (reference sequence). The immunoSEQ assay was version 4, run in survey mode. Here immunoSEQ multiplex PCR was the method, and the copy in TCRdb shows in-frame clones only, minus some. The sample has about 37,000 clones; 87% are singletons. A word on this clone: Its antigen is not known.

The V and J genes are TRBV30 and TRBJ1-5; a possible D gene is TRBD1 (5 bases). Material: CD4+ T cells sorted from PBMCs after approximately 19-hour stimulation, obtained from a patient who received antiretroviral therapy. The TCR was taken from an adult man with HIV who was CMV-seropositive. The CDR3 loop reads CAWNRGSNQPQHF. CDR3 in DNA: TGTGCCTGGAACCGGGGCAGCAATCAGCCCCAGCATTTT.